The 22 T cell receptor beta chains presented below share a single source sample, sequenced in a study of molecular identifiers for immune sequencing clone quantification. In TCRdb, the PCR reads were re-called with MiXCR into one record per CDR3 protein. Here the sample spans approximately 500,000 distinct CDR3 sequences, about 26% being singletons. The sample consisted of naive CD8+ T cells from blood, with Jurkat cell RNA spiked in. Stated subset: FACS-sorted CD8+CD4-CCR7+CD45RA+ naive T cells. The source of these receptors is a human donor in good health. Some libraries in this study had Jurkat cell RNA spiked in.

Remarks on this clonotype: A clone one base away is much larger, so this may be a read error. The rearrangement joins TRBV4-1 to TRBJ1-1, with D tentatively TRBD1 (6 bases). Germline V gives CDR1 MGHRA, CDR2 YSYEKL. The CDR3 contains 17 residues. Deletions cut 0 bases from V and 5 bases from J, with 19 bases between. CDR3 residues: CASSQDSGRGAQTEAFF. The CDR3, as DNA: TGCGCCAGCAGCCAAGATAGCGGACGGGGGGCGCAGACTGAAGCTTTCTTT.

The table lists this clonotype with a few counts. V and J are TRBV19 and TRBJ2-2; 10 bases fit TRBD2. Germline V gives CDR1 LNHDA, CDR2 SQIVND (reference sequence). Unmatched junction bases numbered 6, after V lost 7 bases and J lost 4 bases. The CDR3 consists of 15 residues. This CDR3 is CASTKLAGRTGELFF. The CDR3 DNA reads TGTGCCAGTACGAAACTAGCGGGACGCACCGGGGAGCTGTTTTTT. The full variable domain, with the rest looked up from reference TRBV19 and TRBJ2-2, is DGGITQSPKYLFRKEGQNVTLSCEQNLNHDAMYWYRQDPGQGLRLIYYSQIVNDFQKGDIAEGYSVSREKKESFPLTVTSAQKNPTAFYLCASTKLAGRTGELFFGEGSRLTVL.

About this clonotype: A read error may explain this, as a much larger clone is one base away. The genes are TRBV9 and TRBJ1-1; 7 bases are shared with TRBD1. Trimming took 7 bases from V and 1 from J; bases not matched to a gene: 10. Germline V gene sequence: CDR1 SGDLS, CDR2 YYNGEE. The CDR3 spans 15 residues. Here the CDR3 reads CASGEETGTNTEAFF. Written as DNA, the CDR3 is TGTGCCAGCGGCGAGGAGACAGGGACGAACACTGAAGCTTTCTTT.

This clonotype was seen repeatedly, ten times or more. V gene TRBV7-9 combines with J gene TRBJ1-1; D is unresolved. Germline V gives CDR1 SEHNR, CDR2 FQNEAQ (reference sequence). Trimming took 5 bases from V and 1 from J, leaving 8 bases between them. CDR3 size: 13 residues. The CDR3: CASSPEANTEAFF. The CDR3, as DNA: TGTGCCAGCAGCCCGGAAGCGAACACTGAAGCTTTCTTT.

This CDR3 is CASSQEFPSGVSNTGELFF. DNA for the CDR3: TGTGCCAGCAGCCAAGAGTTCCCTAGCGGGGTTTCGAACACCGGGGAGCTGTTTTTT. J is TRBJ2-2 and V is TRBV3-2; the table names TRBD2, a call not compared with the DNA. TRBV3-2 is marked as a pseudogene. This CDR3 region has 19 residues.

The table lists this clonotype with a count of one. The junction departs from the called germline gene at one end, perhaps through a read error. V usage is TRBV14 and J usage is TRBJ2-7, with TRBD1 as a possible D gene (6 bases). Germline loops: CDR1 SGHDN, CDR2 FVKESK. The CDR3 runs 13 residues. The DNA of the CDR3 is TGTGCCAGCTCGGTCGGCAGGGGCTACGAGCGGTACTTC. Its protein product is CASSVGRGYERYF.

The CDR3 nucleotides are TGTGCCAGCCTATCCGGCGGGGAGCTGTTTTTT. Encoded protein: CASLSGGELFF. The V gene is TRBV19, the J gene TRBJ2-2, with no clear D. Germline-derived CDR1 and CDR2 are LNHDA and SQIVND (reference sequence). Trimming removed 9 bases from V and 7 bases from J, with 9 bases in between. The CDR3 is 11 amino acids.

This chain connects TRBV27 to TRBJ2-7; a weak D match, TRBD1 (5 bases). CDR3 length: 12 amino acids. Germline assignment: CDR1 MNHEY and CDR2 SMNVEV (reference sequence). Trimming pared 6 bases from V and 6 bases from J, leaving 12 bases between. CDR3 bases: TGTGCCAGCAGCGCCGCCAGGGTCGAGCAGTACTTC. This translates into CASSAARVEQYF.

The chain combines TRBV4-2 with TRBJ2-5, with 7 positions matching TRBD2. Trimming took 4 bases from V and 2 from J; bases not matched to a gene: 4. Looked up from germline, CDR1 is LGHNA and CDR2 is YNFKEQ. The CDR3 runs 14 residues. CDR3 sequence (DNA): TGTGCCAGCAGCCCCGGGGAGGGGCAAGAGACCCAGTACTTC. Translation: CASSPGEGQETQYF.

A note on this clonotype: This may be a read error, as it is one base from a much larger clone. The chain carries TRBV14 and TRBJ2-3, with D possibly matching TRBD1 (5 bases). The CDR3 has 14 residues. CDR1 is SGHDN, CDR2 FVKESK, per germline. The CDR3 here is CARSQDQGLNTQYF. The CDR3 region has the DNA TGTGCCCGCAGCCAAGATCAGGGCTTGAATACGCAGTATTTT.

Concerning this clonotype itself: The germline gene is not matched at one end of the junction; a read error may be the cause. V gene TRBV3-1 combines with J gene TRBJ2-1, with unresolved D. From germline, CDR1 is LGHDT and CDR2 YNNKEL (reference sequence). The CDR3 consists of 15 residues. For the CDR3, the DNA is TGTGCCAGCAGCCAAGAGAACTTTGCTCTCAATGCGCAGTTCTTC. This translates into CASSQENFALNAQFF.

This CDR3 is CASSSTSAGDNEKLFF. Here the CDR3 DNA reads TGTGCCAGCAGCTCAACCTCTGCGGGGGATAATGAAAAACTGTTTTTT. The gene calls are TRBV7-9 and TRBJ1-4; a possible D gene is TRBD1 (5 bases). CDR3 length: 16 residues. CDR1 SEHNR and CDR2 FQNEAQ come from the germline V gene (reference sequence). Trimming shortened V by 4 bases and J by 4 bases, and 16 bases separated the two germline ends.

This clonotype was detected many times. The chain employs TRBV12-3 or TRBV12-4 and TRBJ1-5, with D maybe TRBD1 (6 bases). The CDR3 loop spans 16 amino acids. V lost 2 bases, J lost 3 bases, and 14 bases lay in between. In DNA, the CDR3 is TGTGCCAGCAGTTTATTCAGGGGAGGGAACAATCAGCCCCAGCATTTT. Protein: CASSLFRGGNNQPQHF.

This clonotype was counted at least ten times. V gene TRBV12-3 or TRBV12-4 combines with J gene TRBJ1-1, with D possibly TRBD1 on 6 matching bases. The V and J ends lost 2 bases and 6 bases respectively, with 7 bases between them. The CDR3 runs 12 residues. The CDR3 coding sequence is TGTGCCAGCAGTTTAACAGGGTCTGAAGCTTTCTTT. Translating gives CASSLTGSEAFF.

This rearrangement joins TRBV13 to TRBJ1-6; D is unresolved. V gave up 2 bases and J gave up 5 bases, with 4 bases separating them. CDR1 and CDR2 from the germline V gene are PRHDT and FYEKMQ (reference sequence). The CDR3 covers 13 residues. CDR3 amino acids: CASSLNDNSPLHF. The CDR3 bases are TGTGCCAGCAGCTTAAACGATAATTCACCCCTCCACTTT.

This clonotype was recorded a few times. This rearrangement joins TRBV20-1 to TRBJ2-3; 8 bases fit TRBD2. Unmatched junction bases numbered 12, after V lost 0 bases and J lost 7 bases. CDR3 length equals 16 residues. Germline CDR1 reads DFQATT; CDR2 reads SNEGSKA (reference sequence). CDR3: CSARDRSLAGLNTQYF. CDR3 DNA: TGCAGTGCTAGAGATAGAAGTCTAGCGGGTCTAAATACGCAGTATTTT.

Comment on this clonotype: Since a much larger clone is just one base distant, this may be a read error. The chain employs TRBV7-8 and TRBJ2-7, with TRBD1 matching 8 bases. The CDR3 is made up of 16 amino acids. The germline V gene has CDR1 SGHVS and CDR2 FQNEAQ. The J segment lost 4 bases and the V segment lost 4 bases, leaving 12 bases of the junction unmatched. The CDR3 bases are TGTGCCAGCAGCTCAGAGTCGGGGACAGGTCTTTACGAGCAGTACTTC. It specifies CASSSESGTGLYEQYF. Full variable domain (missing parts from reference TRBV7-8 and TRBJ2-7): GAGVSQSPRYKVAKRGQDVALRCDPISGHVSLFWYQQALGQGPEFLTYFQNEAQLDKSGLPSDRFFAERPEGSVSTLKIQRTQQEDSAVYLCASSSESGTGLYEQYFGPGTRLTVT.

The chain joins TRBV7-9 to TRBJ1-5, with D unresolved. Germline V gives CDR1 SEHNR, CDR2 FQNEAQ (reference sequence). CDR3 length: 19 amino acids. V lost 1 base and J 0 bases, leaving 19 bases between the germline ends. The CDR3 sequence: CASSLEVKPGRLSNQPQHF. CDR3 in DNA: TGTGCCAGCAGCTTAGAAGTGAAGCCAGGACGACTTAGCAATCAGCCCCAGCATTTT.

This clonotype has only a few counts. The chain links TRBV28 to TRBJ2-7; D is perhaps TRBD1 (6 bases). Germline V gives CDR1 MDHEN, CDR2 SYDVKM. V gave up 5 bases and J gave up 2 bases, with 13 bases separating them. The CDR3 runs to 14 residues. CDR3 amino acids: CASSRRQAPYEQYF. The CDR3 bases are TGTGCCAGCAGTCGACGACAGGCACCCTACGAGCAGTACTTC.

In this sample, this clonotype turned up many times. The J gene is TRBJ2-1, the V gene TRBV24-1, with TRBD2 matching 9 bases. Germline V gene lookup returns CDR1 KGHDR and CDR2 SFDVKD. The length of the CDR3 is 16 residues. Germline trimming cut 1 base from V and 6 bases from J; bases unmatched to any gene: 6. CDR3 nucleotides: TGTGCCACCAGTGATTTTAGCGGGAGCATTTTCAATGAGCAGTTCTTC. This codes for CATSDFSGSIFNEQFF.

V gene TRBV4-3 combines with J gene TRBJ2-3; D is possibly TRBD1 (6 bases). CDR3 size: 17 residues. Germline V lookup: CDR1 LGHNA, CDR2 YSLEER. Trimming removed 2 bases from V and 4 bases from J, with 19 bases in between. CDR3 sequence: CASSQSRSGTPSDTQYF. CDR3 bases: TGCGCCAGCAGCCAATCAAGGTCAGGGACACCGTCAGATACGCAGTATTTT.

The chain links TRBV7-2 to TRBJ2-7, with D perhaps given as TRBD1 or TRBD2 (5 bases each). The V and J ends lost 1 base and 6 bases respectively, with 13 bases between them. The germline CDR1 and CDR2 sequences are SGHTA and FQGNSA. This CDR3 is 14 amino acids long. The CDR3 here is CASSLGSSGGEQYF. The CDR3 nucleotides are TGTGCCAGCAGCTTAGGGAGTTCTGGGGGCGAGCAGTACTTC. The full variable domain, its missing parts supplied by reference TRBV7-2 and TRBJ2-7, is GAGVSQSPSNKVTEKGKDVELRCDPISGHTALYWYRQSLGQGLEFLIYFQGNSAPDKSGLPSDRFSAERTGGSVSTLTIQRTQQEDSAVYLCASSLGSSGGEQYFGPGTRLTVT.